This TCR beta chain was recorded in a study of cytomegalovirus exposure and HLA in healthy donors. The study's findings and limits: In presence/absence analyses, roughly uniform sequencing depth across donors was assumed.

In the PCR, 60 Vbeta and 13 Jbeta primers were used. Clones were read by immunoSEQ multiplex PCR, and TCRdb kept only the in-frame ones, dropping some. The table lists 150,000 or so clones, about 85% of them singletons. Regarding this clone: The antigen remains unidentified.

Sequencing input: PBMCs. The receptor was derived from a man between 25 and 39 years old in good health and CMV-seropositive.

CDR3 coding DNA: TGTGCCTGGAGCCTAGCGGGAGTGGGCAATGAGCAGTTCTTC. Protein product: CAWSLAGVGNEQFF. The chain employs TRBV30 and TRBJ2-1; 10 bases are a match to TRBD2. Per germline, CDR1 GTSNPN and CDR2 SVGIG (reference sequence). J lost 6 bases, V lost 3 bases, and 5 bases had no gene match. This CDR3 is 14 amino acids long.